This entry lists 27 T cell receptor beta chains sequenced from one sample in a study of shared clonotypes between healthy human individuals. Some clones are missing from TCRdb's copy, which holds only in-frame ones; the method was immunoSEQ multiplex PCR. Of 170,000 or so clones listed, approximately 62% are singletons. Sequenced: memory CD4+ T cells sorted from blood. This sample's subset: CD45RA-negative fraction. The receptors come from a man in his thirties or forties in good health.

V gene TRBV7-2 combines with J gene TRBJ2-7; no clear D. V shed 4 bases and J shed 3 bases, with 13 bases lying between them. The CDR3 consists of 14 residues. Germline assignment: CDR1 SGHTA and CDR2 FQGNSA. CDR3 nucleotides: TGTGCCAGCAGCTCTTACGCCCAATTCTACGAGCAGTACTTC. Translation gives CASSSYAQFYEQYF.

This chain joins TRBV7-9 and TRBJ2-1, with TRBD1 identical over 10 bases. Losses at the gene ends were 11 bases for V and 5 bases for J; bases not matched to a gene: 9. Per germline, CDR1 SEHNR and CDR2 FQNEAQ (reference sequence). The CDR3 extends over 14 amino acids. In DNA, the CDR3 is TGTGCCGACACCGGGACAGGGGTACACAATGAGCAGTTCTTC. Translated: CADTGTGVHNEQFF.

The J gene is TRBJ1-4, the V gene TRBV21-1. TRBV21-1 is marked as a pseudogene. The CDR3 length is 10 residues. CDR3 protein: CASLNEKLFF. The CDR3 DNA reads TGTGCCAGTCTAAATGAAAAACTGTTTTTT.

The chain joins TRBV10-2 to TRBJ2-2; tentative D call: TRBD2 (6 bases). CDR3 size: 14 residues. V gave up 7 bases and J gave up 3 bases, with 12 bases separating them. CDR1 and CDR2 from the germline V gene are WSHSY and SAAADI. The CDR3 DNA reads TGCGCCAGCATCCGGGAGAAGGACACCGGGGAGCTGTTTTTT. Translating it yields CASIREKDTGELFF.

This clone was seen at least ten times. V usage is TRBV5-1 and J usage is TRBJ1-5, with D possibly being TRBD1 (6 bases). The germline V gene has CDR1 SGHRS and CDR2 YFSETQ. The V end lost 4 bases, the J end lost 5 bases, and 13 bases lay between the germline ends. The CDR3 covers 14 residues. The CDR3 loop reads CASSPTGYDQPQHF. CDR3 sequence (DNA): TGCGCCAGCAGCCCAACAGGGTATGATCAGCCCCAGCATTTT.

This clone has only a few counts. The chain recombines TRBV7-3 with TRBJ2-5, with 11 bases matching TRBD2. The V gene's germline CDR1 is SGHTA and CDR2 FQGTGA. The CDR3 contains 15 residues. With V trimmed by 5 bases and J by 4 bases, 6 bases remained unmatched. This CDR3 is CASSPGLAVGETQYF. The CDR3 DNA reads as TGTGCCAGCAGCCCGGGACTAGCGGTAGGAGAGACCCAGTACTTC. Based on the CDR3 plus reference TRBV7-3 and TRBJ2-5, the full variable domain is GAGVSQTPSNKVTEKGKYVELRCDPISGHTALYWYRQSLGQGPEFLIYFQGTGAADDSGLPNDRFFAVRPEGSVSTLKIQRTERGDSAVYLCASSPGLAVGETQYFGPGTRLLVL.

This clone was seen a single time. This chain joins TRBV5-1 and TRBJ2-1, with D perhaps TRBD1 or TRBD2 (6 bases each). The CDR3 is 15 residues long. V lost 0 bases and J lost 3, with 10 bases in between. CDR1 is SGHRS and CDR2 is YFSETQ in the germline V gene. For the CDR3, the DNA is TGCGCCAGCAGCTTGGTGGGGGGACACTACAATGAGCAGTTCTTC. Translated: CASSLVGGHYNEQFF.

CDR3 DNA sequence: TGCGCCAGCAGCCCGCGTGGGGGGGCGAACACCGGGGAGCTGTTTTTT. Its protein product is CASSPRGGANTGELFF. J is TRBJ2-2 and V is TRBV5-1; 7 nucleotides line up with TRBD2. The V segment lost 4 bases and the J segment 0 bases; nucleotides outside the gene matches: 6. Per germline, CDR1 SGHRS and CDR2 YFSETQ. The CDR3 length is 16 residues.

The rearrangement links TRBV25-1 to TRBJ1-5, with D uncertain. With 1 base removed from V and 6 bases from J, the gap between germline ends came to 13 bases. The CDR3 spans 15 residues. Germline V CDR1 and CDR2: MGHDK, SYGVNS. In DNA, the CDR3 is TGTGCCAGCAGTGAATTTGCCCGAGGCGTTCAGCCCCAGCATTTT. Amino acid sequence: CASSEFARGVQPQHF.

This chain joins TRBV28 and TRBJ2-7; D possibly corresponds to TRBD2 (6 bases). The CDR3 has 15 amino acids. V was trimmed by 6 bases and J by 4 bases, leaving 19 bases between them. CDR1 is MDHEN, CDR2 SYDVKM, per germline. The CDR3: CASRPPGVSRYEQYF. CDR3 DNA sequence: TGTGCCAGCAGGCCCCCGGGAGTTAGCCGGTACGAGCAGTACTTC.

Concerning this clone: A read error may be the cause here, since a much bigger clone is one base away. The genes are TRBV5-1 and TRBJ2-3; no definite D call. Germline-derived CDR1 and CDR2 are SGHRS and YFSETQ. The CDR3 has 15 amino acids. V lost 7 bases and J lost 5, with 20 bases in between. The CDR3 spells CASRVAVVDGDTQYF. DNA of the CDR3: TGCGCCAGCCGGGTGGCAGTGGTCGATGGAGATACGCAGTATTTT.

This clone was seen once. The rearrangement links TRBV29-1 to TRBJ2-1; tentative D call: TRBD1 (5 bases). The germline CDR1 and CDR2 sequences are SQVTM and ANQGSEA. V was cut by 7 bases and J by 9 bases, with 19 bases left in between. This CDR3 region has 13 residues. For the CDR3, the DNA is TGCAGCGCCCTAGTGGCAGGGTCGGGTGAGCAGTTCTTC. Its translation: CSALVAGSGEQFF.

This clone showed up many times. This chain uses TRBV5-1 with TRBJ2-5; no definite D call. The CDR3 extends over 14 amino acids. V dropped 4 bases and J dropped 5 bases, with 15 bases sitting between them. Germline values: CDR1 SGHRS, CDR2 YFSETQ. CDR3 residues: CASSNRNLAETQYF. For the CDR3, the DNA is TGCGCCAGCAGCAACCGGAACCTCGCGGAGACCCAGTACTTC.

This chain connects TRBV9 to TRBJ2-1; 14 nucleotides align to TRBD2. V trimming: 4 bases; J trimming: 7 bases; junction bases outside the gene matches: 7. From germline, CDR1 is SGDLS and CDR2 YYNGEE. The CDR3 extends over 16 amino acids. The CDR3, as DNA: TGTGCCAGCAGCACGGGACTAGCGGGAGTAGGGAATGAGCAGTTCTTC. Encoded protein: CASSTGLAGVGNEQFF.

V is TRBV6-1 and J is TRBJ2-7; unclear D gene. The V gene's germline CDR1 is MNHNS and CDR2 SASEGT. V lost 2 bases to trimming and J lost 6 bases, with 11 bases between them. This CDR3 region has 13 residues. The CDR3 DNA reads as TGTGCCAGCAGTGAACAGAGGCCCAGCGAGCAGTACTTC. It codes for CASSEQRPSEQYF.

This chain uses TRBV30 with TRBJ1-4; no definite D call. Per the germline V gene, CDR1 is GTSNPN and CDR2 is SVGIG (reference sequence). The CDR3 loop spans 14 amino acids. V shed 0 bases and J shed 11 bases, with 16 bases lying between them. CDR3 residues: CAWSVQGLAGKLFF. CDR3 in DNA: TGTGCCTGGAGTGTACAAGGGCTAGCGGGGAAACTGTTTTTT.

The CDR3 sequence is CASSKAPAGSTDTQYF. The CDR3 DNA reads TGTGCCAGCAGCAAAGCCCCAGCGGGGAGCACAGATACGCAGTATTTT. The V gene is TRBV21-1, the J gene TRBJ2-3; the tabulated D call, TRBD2, remains unverified against the DNA. TRBV21-1 is given as a pseudogene. This CDR3 is 16 amino acids long.

The J gene is TRBJ2-2, the V gene TRBV18, with a weak D call TRBD2 (5 bases). The CDR3 extends over 14 amino acids. The V end lost 4 bases, the J end lost 5 bases, and 11 bases lay between the germline ends. Per the germline V gene, CDR1 is KGHSH and CDR2 is LQKENI. The CDR3 sequence is CASSLLAITGELFF. DNA for the CDR3: TGTGCCAGCTCACTTCTAGCTATTACCGGGGAGCTGTTTTTT.

The chain links TRBV6-5 to TRBJ2-7, with D possibly being TRBD2 (6 bases). V was pared by 5 bases and J by 6 bases, with 17 bases between. This CDR3 has 14 residues. Germline values: CDR1 MNHEY, CDR2 SVGAGI. The CDR3 is CASSVRRVESEQYF. The CDR3 bases are TGTGCCAGCAGTGTTAGGAGGGTAGAGAGCGAGCAGTACTTC.

DNA for the CDR3: TGTGCCAGCAGCCAAGTACTAGTCACCGGGGAGCTGTTTTTT. Amino acid sequence: CASSQVLVTGELFF. V is TRBV14 and J is TRBJ2-2; TRBD2 might be the D (5 bases). The CDR3 runs 14 residues. Looked up from germline, CDR1 is SGHDN and CDR2 is FVKESK. Deletions cut 1 base from V and 4 bases from J, with 7 bases between.

The chain joins TRBV2 to TRBJ2-7; 7 bases fit TRBD2. The CDR3 runs to 14 residues. Trimming at V came to 10 bases and at J to 3 bases, leaving 12 bases not matched to a gene. Germline values: CDR1 SNHLY, CDR2 FYNNEI. The CDR3 nucleotides read TGTGCCACTTTATTCTCGCGGGGGAACTACGAGCAGTACTTC. Translation: CATLFSRGNYEQYF.

There are many counts of this clone. The rearrangement links TRBV5-5 to TRBJ1-2, with 7 nucleotides matching TRBD1. Germline V gene sequence: CDR1 SGHKS, CDR2 YYEKEE (reference sequence). The CDR3 covers 14 residues. The J segment lost 4 bases and the V segment lost 1 base, leaving 4 bases of the junction unmatched. The CDR3 is CASSLSGGIYGYTF. DNA of the CDR3: TGTGCCAGCAGCTTGTCAGGGGGGATCTATGGCTACACCTTC.

This sequence joins TRBV9 and TRBJ2-5; D is undetermined. Germline V gene sequence: CDR1 SGDLS, CDR2 YYNGEE. This CDR3 is 12 amino acids long. V lost 0 bases and J 6 bases, leaving 6 bases between the germline ends. CDR3 residues: CASSVGVQTQYF. For the CDR3, the DNA is TGTGCCAGCAGCGTAGGGGTTCAGACCCAGTACTTC. The entire variable domain, with the rest obtained from reference TRBV9 and TRBJ2-5, is as follows: DSGVTQTPKHLITATGQRVTLRCSPRSGDLSVYWYQQSLDQGLQFLIQYYNGEERAKGNILERFSAQQFPDLHSELNLSSLELGDSALYFCASSVGVQTQYFGPGTRLLVL.

The chain joins TRBV29-1 to TRBJ2-3; no clear D gene. This CDR3 has 14 amino acids. Between the trimmed V and J ends, which lost 4 bases and 1 base, there was a span of 12 bases. Germline assignment: CDR1 SQVTM and CDR2 ANQGSEA. The CDR3 loop is CSVVVRGRTDTQYF. CDR3 nucleotide sequence: TGCAGCGTTGTTGTCCGAGGACGCACAGATACGCAGTATTTT.

This rearrangement joins TRBV7-6 to TRBJ2-3; weak D call: TRBD2 (5 bases). Per the germline V gene, CDR1 is SGHVS and CDR2 is FNYEAQ. The CDR3 totals 14 residues. V was pared by 5 bases and J by 4 bases, with 13 bases between. The CDR3 sequence is CASSPEAAADTQYF. The CDR3 DNA reads TGTGCCAGCAGCCCGGAGGCTGCGGCAGATACGCAGTATTTT.

V is TRBV28 and J is TRBJ1-2; 12 nucleotides line up with TRBD1. Trimming at V came to 5 bases and at J to 6 bases, leaving 4 bases not matched to a gene. Looked up from germline, CDR1 is MDHEN and CDR2 is SYDVKM. This CDR3 region has 14 residues. In nucleotides, the CDR3 is TGTGCCAGCAGTGGGACAGGGGGCTCCGATGGCTACACCTTC. Encoded protein: CASSGTGGSDGYTF.

The chain links TRBV10-2 to TRBJ2-3; TRBD2 agrees at 8 bases. J lost 7 bases, V lost 2 bases, and 5 bases had no gene match. CDR1 is WSHSY, CDR2 SAAADI, per germline. The length of the CDR3 is 14 residues. CDR3 nucleotides: TGCGCCAGCAGTGAGACGGGGGGGGATTATACGCAGTATTTT. This gives the protein CASSETGGDYTQYF.